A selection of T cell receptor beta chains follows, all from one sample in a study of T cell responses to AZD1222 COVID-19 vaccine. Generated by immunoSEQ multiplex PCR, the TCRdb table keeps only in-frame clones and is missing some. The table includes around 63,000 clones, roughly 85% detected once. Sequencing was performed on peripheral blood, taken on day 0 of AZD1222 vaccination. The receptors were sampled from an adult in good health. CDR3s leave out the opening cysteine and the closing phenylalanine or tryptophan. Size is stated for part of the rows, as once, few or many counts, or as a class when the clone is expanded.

CDR3: ASRKRAGTNMVFGNQPQH
size: .
V: TRBV6-4

CDR3: ASTSKGFPYEQY
size: few
V: TRBV19

CDR3: ASSIVGMPYEQY
size: .
V: TRBV19

CDR3: ASSSRTGGIYGYT
size: .
V: TRBV7-3

CDR3: ASSLRGEGNEQF
size: .
V: TRBV7-3

CDR3: ASSPLGRSNSPLH
size: .
V: TRBV11-2

CDR3: ASSEFPVRTSGRNQPQH
size: .
V: TRBV6-1

CDR3: ASSSLIYEQY
size: .
V: TRBV7-9

CDR3: ASSIWGQLRGNQPQH
size: .
V: TRBV19

CDR3: ASSEVTVSGYT
size: .
V: TRBV2

CDR3: AISELDGNNQPQH
size: few
V: TRBV10-3

CDR3: ASSSAGANQPQH
size: .
V: TRBV5-4

CDR3: ASSEFGRDGYT
size: .
V: TRBV25-1

CDR3: ASSRNRGLGNTIY
size: .
V: TRBV14

CDR3: ASSYSRGSAEAF
size: .
V: TRBV6-2/TRBV6-3

CDR3: ASKAVGRAYQPQH
size: .
V: TRBV19

CDR3: ASSIDLKGQNYGYT
size: once
V: TRBV19

CDR3: ASSSWTGGFYEQY
size: .
V: TRBV28

CDR3: ASSFGQGDLYEQY
size: .
V: TRBV18

CDR3: ASSTSGELEQY
size: once
V: TRBV19

CDR3: ASSTRRQREGTEAF
size: .
V: TRBV7-9

CDR3: ASSFRGSDTEAF
size: .
V: TRBV5-1

CDR3: ASSPAREAF
size: few
V: TRBV18

CDR3: ASSTTYGYT
size: .
V: TRBV12-3/TRBV12-4

CDR3: ATSPGGGQAYNEQF
size: .
V: TRBV15

CDR3: ASSLGGRTEAF
size: .
V: TRBV5-6

CDR3: ASSLGGQGNSPLH
size: .
V: TRBV6-5

CDR3: ASSQDARLDGYT
size: .
V: TRBV4-1

CDR3: ASSLVLAGGLETQY
size: once
V: TRBV5-8

CDR3: ASSLQGGYGYT
size: .
V: TRBV11-3

CDR3: ASSLQGRLAEAF
size: .
V: TRBV6-6

CDR3: ASSWSGQRTEAF
size: .
V: TRBV19

CDR3: ASSQETGSGNYGYT
size: .
V: TRBV4-1

CDR3: ASSSRGPNTEAF
size: .
V: TRBV19

CDR3: ATSRQSGNTIY
size: .
V: TRBV6-5

CDR3: ASSLGQLYNTEAF
size: .
V: TRBV7-6

CDR3: ATSPGGQGVEGYT
size: .
V: TRBV24-1

CDR3: ASSMGPLLQQPQH
size: few
V: TRBV19

CDR3: ASSLASGLFHEQY
size: .
V: TRBV5-1

CDR3: ASSQKPSGTPNQPQH
size: .
V: TRBV4-1

CDR3: ASSPGTPGAYNEQF
size: .
V: TRBV5-4

CDR3: ASGRDPAGNTIY
size: once
V: TRBV12-5

CDR3: ASGVRATPAEAF
size: .
V: TRBV6-5

CDR3: ASSRDSYEQY
size: .
V: TRBV6-5

CDR3: ASGGQGPTNEKLF
size: .
V: TRBV5-4

CDR3: ASSRLGQVNTEAF
size: .
V: TRBV5-6

CDR3: ASSDIMGHNYEQY
size: .
V: TRBV10-2

CDR3: ASARTSNTEAF
size: .
V: TRBV11-2

CDR3: ASSEGTGIGAQH
size: .
V: TRBV6-1

CDR3: AWKRDTTEAF
size: .
V: TRBV30

CDR3: ASSLRGGGNEKLF
size: once
V: TRBV3-1/TRBV3-2

CDR3: ASSPSGKVF
size: .
V: TRBV6-6

CDR3: ASSQDFTVAKNIQY
size: .
V: TRBV4-1

CDR3: ASSLSSNYGYT
size: .
V: TRBV7-3

CDR3: ASSSRDGGSYGYT
size: .
V: TRBV7-2

CDR3: ASSVEPSGGTKYTGELF
size: .
V: TRBV9

CDR3: ASSLTGDSGNTIY
size: once
V: TRBV18

CDR3: ASSIPGVGMNTEAF
size: few
V: TRBV11-2